This T cell receptor beta chain came from a study of post-analysis software for immune sequencing data. V lost 7 bases and J 11 bases, leaving 20 bases between the germline ends. The CDR3 contains 12 residues. Per germline, CDR1 SQVTM and CDR2 ANQGSEA. On this clonotype itself: The antigen is undetermined.

Study-wide points: The F measure placed samples prepared in the same batch into strongly shared clusters. Diversity measured as normalized Chao1 was significantly lower in multiple sclerosis patients than in controls. Five or six TRBV segments were significantly more frequent in patients than in controls. TRBV5-6, TRBV5-1 and TRBV20-1 were among these segments.

Prepared TCR beta cDNA libraries contained unique molecular identifiers. Roughly 470,000 cDNA molecules came from 1 to 10 million T cells. In TCRdb, the PCR reads were re-called with MiXCR into one record per CDR3 protein. The table lists about 800,000 distinct CDR3 sequences, roughly 27% of them singletons, with more than 0.55% in the top ten. The sample consisted of blood. V usage is TRBV29-1 and J usage is TRBJ2-5, with D possibly being TRBD2 (5 bases). This receptor was identified in a girl aged 5 to 17 with multiple sclerosis. CDR3 amino acids: CSAEGTGNEQYF. CDR3 DNA: TGCAGCGCCGAAGGCACGGGGAATGAGCAGTACTTC.